This section outlines one T cell receptor beta chain sequence together with its context. The record originates from a study of blood T cell repertoires in COVID-19. On the study more broadly: The samples span acute and convalescent COVID-19 from the United States, Italy and Spain.

The protocol was immunoSEQ multiplex PCR, while the TCRdb copy is restricted to in-frame clones and leaves out a portion. The sample holds a few hundred thousand clones; 87% are singletons and the top ten take under 4%. Germline values: CDR1 MGHRA, CDR2 YSYEKL. The V gene end was trimmed by 1 base and the J gene end by 5 bases; junction bases not matched to a gene: 2. This CDR3 spans 14 amino acids. The sample was peripheral blood. The source is a man younger than 30 with active or convalescent COVID-19. The chain carries TRBV4-1 and TRBJ2-1; 7 nucleotides match TRBD1. CDR3 loop: CASSQGGQNNEQFF. CDR3 in DNA: TGCGCCAGCAGCCAAGGGGGACAGAACAATGAGCAGTTCTTC.